This entry concerns a single T cell receptor beta chain. This record belongs to a study of T cell clones after liver transplantation. Study context: Tolerance: complete withdrawal held at least one year, liver enzymes staying within twice normal.

Repertoires were generated with immunoSEQ multiplex PCR, while TCRdb's copy carries only in-frame clones and drops some. The repertoire holds 15,000 to 20,000 clones, 65% to 85% seen once, with around 32% in the top ten. The germline V gene has CDR1 LGHNA and CDR2 YSLEER. The CDR3 spans 13 residues. Trimming took 3 bases from V and 3 from J, leaving 9 bases between them. This chain joins TRBV4-3 and TRBJ2-7; D remains unclear. Source: CD8+ T cells from blood, taken around 50 months after liver transplant. The TCR originated in a human patient who received a liver transplant. Part of the T cells may come from the graft donor. The CDR3 DNA reads as TGCGCCAGCAGCCACCGACGGAGCTACGAGCAGTACTTC. It specifies CASSHRRSYEQYF.